Detailed here is one T cell receptor beta chain. The count of this clone is one. It lacks a known antigen. Within one base of it there is no much larger clone, and no base qualities were kept. The CDR3 contains 15 residues, cysteine and phenylalanine counted. Only CDR3 DNA is held: 45 bases, read in frame from base 1. Sequences SEHNR (CDR1) and FQNEAQ (CDR2) are obtained from the germline V gene (reference sequence). The germline ends are 15 bases apart after V is trimmed by 3 bases and J by 4 bases. Enrolling through a virtual design, the prospective study's participants ranged in age from roughly 18 to 89 years and lived across 24 United States geographic areas. In the prospective study, cohorts were assigned on the basis of participant-reported clinical history obtained from a screening survey and a study questionnaire. ImmuneRACE Cohort 3 recovered participants were defined by two consecutive negative NP/OP PCR tests, healthcare professional clearance, or symptom resolution. Mobile phlebotomists in the prospective study collected whole blood, serum and a nasopharyngeal or oropharyngeal swab from every participant. Participants in the prospective study had the option to provide additional blood draws and questionnaires over an approximately two-month period. Before DNA extraction, blood samples from the prospective study were shipped at room temperature or frozen.

This sample was included in a study of blood T cell repertoires in COVID-19 (dated by TCRdb to 2018 to 2020). Background on the whole study: Samples covering the acute and convalescent phases of COVID-19 were provided by collaborators in the United States, Italy and Spain. The samples were drawn from two sources: the first 160 participants of the ongoing ImmuneRACE study, and about 1,300 subjects contributed by 6 global collaborators. A freely available public database, intended as a resource for researchers studying the immune response to SARS-CoV-2, is where the repertoires were released. The dataset comprised deeply sampled blood TCRbeta repertoires from subjects exposed to, actively infected with, or recovered from COVID-19. Where available, HLA class I and class II types were taken from metadata supplied by the sample provider and were not determined by assay-based typing. The material from the prospective study consisted of cDNA or gDNA derived from T cells, B-cell-depleted T cells, or PBMCs. The sample metadata nearly always contained a de-identified subject ID, COVID-19 status, age in years and sex.

TCRbeta CDR3 regions were amplified from genomic DNA by means of the immunoSEQ Assay, a bias-controlled multiplex PCR. The original pipeline was this. The number of nucleated cells in each sample was estimated from the amplification of reference gene primers within the assay. To quantify the absolute abundance of each unique TCRbeta CDR3 rearrangement, sequence reads were collapsed and filtered. For each sample, productive Simpson clonality was calculated by taking the square root of Simpson's diversity index across productive rearrangements. TCRdb carries this immuneACCESS record with in-frame sequences only. Its versions omit some clonotypes, under half of them owing to an unresolved V gene in the studies checked, with the rest unexplained. Clone size and the V and J calls come from that table; the DNA yielded D and trimming. Recorded for this sample are a few hundred thousand clones; roughly four fifths of them occurred a single time. The top ten clones comprise around 5.1% of the sample.

Here is what the overall study found, with its caveats: How much clinical and demographic metadata was included differed by source and by participant, and the metadata was provided uncurated.

This TCR was sampled from a woman in her 50s who had recovered from COVID-19. Sequencing was carried out using PBMCs or T cells enriched from blood (not recorded which). The chain is assembled from TRBV7-9 and TRBJ1-2; a tentative D match to TRBD1 spans 5 bases. The CDR3 has the sequence CASSFNPPGGYGYTF. The sequence in DNA is TGTGCCAGCAGCTTCAACCCACCCGGGGGCTATGGCTACACCTTC.